This T cell receptor beta chain was sequenced in a study of OX40 agonist ivuxolimab in advanced cancers. Study-wide results and caveats: Both CD4+ and CD8+ T cell populations in blood had undergone clonal expansion by week 6 at 0.1 to 3.0 mg/kg. Researchers report that CD8+ T cells had, on average, more expanded clones than CD4+.

The CDR3 totals 14 residues. Trimming removed 4 bases from V and 1 base from J, with 10 bases in between. Germline values: CDR1 MGHRA, CDR2 YSYEKL. A word on this clone: No antigen is known for it.

Sequencing used immunoSEQ multiplex PCR; TCRdb keeps in-frame clones, though not all of them. The sample has 15,000 to 20,000 clones; 75% to 90% are singletons. This chain connects TRBV4-1 to TRBJ1-1; the D gene is possibly TRBD1 (5 bases). The TCR comes from an adult with an advanced solid tumor such as melanoma, head and neck, liver or kidney cancer. The source was CD4+ or CD8+ T cells sorted from blood, collected in a trial of the OX40 agonist ivuxolimab. The CDR3: CASSPATGNTEAFF. The CDR3 region has the DNA TGCGCCAGCAGCCCTGCCACAGGGAACACTGAAGCTTTCTTT.